A single sample is the source of the 4 T cell receptor beta chains below, sequenced in a study of graft-versus-host responses after intestinal transplantation. Repertoires were generated with immunoSEQ multiplex PCR, while TCRdb's copy carries only in-frame clones and drops some. This table has about 120,000 clones, approximately 95% appearing once. These TCRs are of unknown antigen specificity. The sample was unstimulated CD8+ T cells sorted from spleen or lymph node cells, taken before intestinal transplant. Every receptor here comes from a human donor who received an intestinal transplant.

J is TRBJ2-5 and V is TRBV9; the match to TRBD1 covers 9 bases. The DNA end lines up better with TRBJ2-7; the J call may be wrong. This CDR3 is 15 amino acids long. The V gene's germline CDR1 is SGDLS and CDR2 YYNGEE. The CDR3 DNA reads TGTGCCAGCAGCATTGGGACAGGGATCTCCTACGAGCAGTACTTC. This codes for CASSIGTGISYEQYF.

The table lists this clone with a count of one. This sequence joins TRBV4-1 and TRBJ2-5; TRBD1 is a possible D gene (6 bases). CDR3 length: 14 residues. Germline V gene lookup returns CDR1 MGHRA and CDR2 YSYEKL. Deletions cut 3 bases from V and 5 bases from J, with 13 bases between. Here the CDR3 reads CASSQTRGVETQYF. The CDR3 coding sequence is TGCGCCAGCAGCCAGACCAGGGGAGTCGAGACCCAGTACTTC.

The rearrangement links TRBV5-3 to TRBJ1-2; D unresolved. Being an ORF, TRBV5-3 has a function that is uncertain. The CDR3 is 14 amino acids. Trimming left V 6 bases short and J 4 bases short, with 16 bases between. The CDR3 DNA sequence: TGTGCCAGAACCCCTCGGCACCCTGTCTATGGCTACACCTTC. This gives the protein CARTPRHPVYGYTF.

The CDR3 is CASSFREALEQYF. DNA of the CDR3: TGTGCCAGCAGCTTCCGGGAGGCCCTCGAGCAGTACTTC. The chain is built from TRBV5-8 and TRBJ2-7; 7 bases are a match to TRBD2. The V gene end was trimmed by 2 bases and the J gene end by 6 bases; junction bases not matched to a gene: 5. The CDR3 is 13 amino acids. Germline V gene lookup returns CDR1 SGHTS and CDR2 YDEGEE.